This TCR beta chain was documented in a study of T-cell memory formation after mild COVID-19. This clonotype was observed at least ten times. TCRdb re-called the 5' RACE reads with MiXCR, one entry per CDR3 protein. The sample comprises fewer than 300,000 distinct CDR3 sequences, 15% to 20% of which are singletons, and 20% to 25% rests with the top ten. The germline V gene encodes CDR1 MNHEY and CDR2 SVGAGI. The CDR3 sequence is 17 residues long. Trimming cost V 0 bases and J 5 bases, with 18 bases left between them. The receptor was isolated from a young man who had mild COVID-19 (a few samples of this study predate the infection). Cell type and time point are not known. The V gene is TRBV6-5, the J gene TRBJ2-3, with D tentatively TRBD2 (5 bases). The sequencing input was PBMCs or a T cell subset sorted from them (not recorded which). CDR3: CASSYSTRTGGLDTQYF. For the CDR3, the DNA is TGTGCCAGCAGTTACTCGACCCGGACTGGAGGTCTAGATACGCAGTATTTT.